A selection of T cell receptor beta chains follows, all from one sample in a study of blood T cells in healthy people across ages. Using its own MiXCR run on the 5' RACE reads, TCRdb lists one record per CDR3 protein. The sample consists of approximately 800,000 distinct CDR3 sequences, about 36% of them appearing once. The sequenced material came from blood. These receptors were collected from a man aged 18 to 29 in good health. CDR3s include the opening cysteine and the closing phenylalanine or tryptophan. Each record gives: clone size, J gene, D gene, V gene, CDR3 DNA, CDR3 protein. A D gene is named only where the DNA matches it firmly. Rows may omit the clone size; those that give it use once, few, many or a size class.

size: many
J: TRBJ2-2
D: NA
V: TRBV24-1
DNA: TGTGCCACCAGTGCCCTGACCTCCGGGGAGCTGTTTTTT
CDR3: CATSALTSGELFF

size: many
J: TRBJ2-1
D: TRBD1
V: TRBV12-3/TRBV12-4
DNA: TGTGCCAGCAGTCCCCATTATGGCTGGACAGGGGGCGCGGGTAATGAGCAGTTCTTC
CDR3: CASSPHYGWTGGAGNEQFF

size: few
J: TRBJ2-2
D: TRBD1
V: TRBV6-5
DNA: TGTGCCAGCAGTTTCGAGTCGGGACAGGGATCCACCGGGGAGCTGTTTTTT
CDR3: CASSFESGQGSTGELFF

size: few
J: TRBJ2-7
D: NA
V: TRBV7-2
DNA: TGTGCCAGCAGCTCCATTACAGGGAACGAGCAGTACTTC
CDR3: CASSSITGNEQYF

size: NA
J: TRBJ2-5
D: NA
V: TRBV11-2
DNA: TGTGCCCGACTTAACGTCGGAGGGAACCAAGAGACCCAGTACTTC
CDR3: CARLNVGGNQETQYF

size: NA
J: TRBJ1-2
D: TRBD1
V: TRBV9
DNA: TGTGCCAGCAGCGCTTCCGGGACAGCCTATGGCTACACCTTC
CDR3: CASSASGTAYGYTF

size: many
J: TRBJ1-2
D: TRBD1
V: TRBV12-3/TRBV12-4
DNA: TGTGCCAGCAGTTTTAACCGACAGGGAGGAGGCTACACCTTC
CDR3: CASSFNRQGGGYTF

size: NA
J: TRBJ2-5
D: NA
V: TRBV6-5
DNA: TGTGCCAGCAGTTACTCGATGTCGTCCGGGGGTCTCCAAGAGACCCGGTACTTC
CDR3: CASSYSMSSGGLQETRYF

size: NA
J: TRBJ1-4
D: NA
V: TRBV5-1
DNA: TGCGCCAGCGGCCCCACCAGTCTGAATGAAAAACTGTTTTTT
CDR3: CASGPTSLNEKLFF

size: many
J: TRBJ1-2
D: TRBD1
V: TRBV25-1
DNA: TGTGCCAGCAGTGATACGAGACAGGGACTCCATGGCTACACCTTC
CDR3: CASSDTRQGLHGYTF

size: many
J: TRBJ2-1
D: NA
V: TRBV29-1
DNA: TGCAGCGTCTTGATAGGTGAGCAGTTCTTC
CDR3: CSVLIGEQFF

size: NA
J: TRBJ2-1
D: NA
V: TRBV10-3
DNA: TGTGCCATCAGTGAGTCCACGACGGACTCCTACAATGAGCAGTTCTTC
CDR3: CAISESTTDSYNEQFF

size: NA
J: TRBJ1-5
D: NA
V: TRBV25-1
DNA: TGTGCCAGCAGTGACAGGTGGGATCAGCCCCAGCATTTT
CDR3: CASSDRWDQPQHF

size: many
J: TRBJ2-6
D: NA
V: TRBV7-2
DNA: TGTGCCAGCAGCTTCCTACAGGGCGCCAACGTCCTGACTTTC
CDR3: CASSFLQGANVLTF

size: few
J: TRBJ2-5
D: NA
V: TRBV12-3/TRBV12-4
DNA: TGTGCCAGCACCGCGGGTCCCGAGACCCAGTACTTC
CDR3: CASTAGPETQYF

size: many
J: TRBJ1-1
D: NA
V: TRBV12-3/TRBV12-4
DNA: TGTGCCAGCAGCCGGACGGTGAACACTGAAGCTTTCTTT
CDR3: CASSRTVNTEAFF

size: NA
J: TRBJ1-6
D: NA
V: TRBV5-1
DNA: TGCGCCAGCAGCTTGGAGAGTCCGGCACCCCTCCACTTT
CDR3: CASSLESPAPLHF

size: few
J: TRBJ2-5
D: NA
V: TRBV25-1
DNA: TGTGCCAGCAGTGAAGGGAGGGGGGGTACCCAGTACTTC
CDR3: CASSEGRGGTQYF

size: once
J: TRBJ1-3
D: NA
V: TRBV12-3/TRBV12-4
DNA: TGTGCCAGCAGTTTAGCCGGCAGTCGTGCGGGAAGCACCATATATTTT
CDR3: CASSLAGSRAGSTIYF

size: many
J: TRBJ2-3
D: TRBD2
V: TRBV5-1
DNA: TGCGCCAGCAGCGTAAGCGGGATAAGCACAGATACGCAGTATTTT
CDR3: CASSVSGISTDTQYF

size: few
J: TRBJ2-5
D: NA
V: TRBV18
DNA: TGTGCCAGCTCACCACTATCGACAGGACAAGAGACCCAGTACTTC
CDR3: CASSPLSTGQETQYF

size: NA
J: TRBJ2-7
D: TRBD1
V: TRBV20-1
DNA: TGCAGTGCTAGAGGGCGGACAGGGTACGAGCAGTACTTC
CDR3: CSARGRTGYEQYF

size: NA
J: TRBJ2-1
D: NA
V: TRBV5-1
DNA: TGCGCCAGCAGCTTGACAGGCCGCCCCTACAATGAGCAGTTCTTC
CDR3: CASSLTGRPYNEQFF

size: once
J: TRBJ1-2
D: NA
V: TRBV10-3
DNA: NA
CDR3: CAMASGTENYGCTF

size: NA
J: TRBJ2-7
D: TRBD1
V: TRBV20-1
DNA: TGCAGTGCTAGGACAGGGGGCCCCTACGAGCAGTACTTC
CDR3: CSARTGGPYEQYF

size: NA
J: TRBJ2-5
D: TRBD2
V: TRBV11-2
DNA: TGTGCCAGTAGGGGGGGACTAGCGGGAGCAAAGACCCAGTACTTC
CDR3: CASRGGLAGAKTQYF

size: few
J: TRBJ1-5
D: NA
V: TRBV12-3/TRBV12-4
DNA: TGTGCCAGCAGTTTAGCCATCCGGAACAATCAGCCCCAGCATTTT
CDR3: CASSLAIRNNQPQHF

size: NA
J: TRBJ2-5
D: TRBD1
V: TRBV12-3/TRBV12-4
DNA: TGTGCCAGCAGTTACGCAGGGGGAGAGCGAGAGACCCAGTACTTC
CDR3: CASSYAGGERETQYF

size: NA
J: TRBJ2-7
D: NA
V: TRBV6-5
DNA: TGTGCCACCTGGACGGGAGCGGACGAGCAGTACTTC
CDR3: CATWTGADEQYF

size: few
J: TRBJ2-4
D: NA
V: TRBV6-1
DNA: TGTGCCAGCAATCGAGCGGGACAGAGCACCAAAAACATTCAGTACTTC
CDR3: CASNRAGQSTKNIQYF

size: few
J: TRBJ1-1
D: NA
V: TRBV5-6
DNA: TGTGCCAGCAGCTTGTTGAGCAGGGAGTCTTTCTTT
CDR3: CASSLLSRESFF

size: few
J: TRBJ2-3
D: NA
V: TRBV7-6
DNA: TGTGCCAGCAGCTTAGCTTCAGGGGGGGGAAGTTATAGCACAGATACGCAGTATTTT
CDR3: CASSLASGGGSYSTDTQYF

size: NA
J: TRBJ1-5
D: NA
V: TRBV20-1
DNA: TGCAGTGCTACCGCTACAGGGAATCAGCCCCAGCATTTT
CDR3: CSATATGNQPQHF

size: few
J: TRBJ2-2
D: NA
V: TRBV20-1
DNA: TGCAGTGCTAGAGTCCGCCAGTCCGATAGGTTCGCGAACACCGGGGAGCTGTTTTTT
CDR3: CSARVRQSDRFANTGELFF

size: NA
J: TRBJ2-3
D: NA
V: TRBV27
DNA: TGTGCCAGCAGTCTTGGAAACGGCGGGAAGGTAGATACGCAGTATTTT
CDR3: CASSLGNGGKVDTQYF

size: many
J: TRBJ2-1
D: NA
V: TRBV4-3
DNA: TGCGCCAGCAGCCAAGTCCCGGGGGACAATGAGCAGTTCTTC
CDR3: CASSQVPGDNEQFF

size: few
J: TRBJ2-3
D: TRBD2
V: TRBV27
DNA: TGTGCCAGTTTCGAGCGGGGGGCCGTCACAGATACGCAGTATTTT
CDR3: CASFERGAVTDTQYF

size: few
J: TRBJ2-3
D: NA
V: TRBV20-1
DNA: TGCAGTCCCCTGAGAGGGGAACGCACAGATACGCAGTATTTT
CDR3: CSPLRGERTDTQYF

size: NA
J: TRBJ1-2
D: TRBD1
V: TRBV2
DNA: TGTGCCAGCAGTGGACAGGGGGCGGACTATGGCTACACCTTC
CDR3: CASSGQGADYGYTF

size: NA
J: TRBJ2-3
D: TRBD1
V: TRBV12-3/TRBV12-4
DNA: TGTGCCAGCACCGCGACAGGGTTGCCAGATACGCAGTATTTT
CDR3: CASTATGLPDTQYF

size: NA
J: TRBJ1-2
D: TRBD1
V: TRBV5-8
DNA: TGTGCCAGCAGCTTACGGACAGGGGAGGCCTATGGCTACACCTTC
CDR3: CASSLRTGEAYGYTF